Below, 14 T cell receptor beta chains from the same sample are listed, as sequenced in a study of T-cell reconstitution after alpha-beta-depleted transplantation in children (dated by TCRdb to the mid-2010s). The treatment or condition label on this specimen signifies: allogeneic hematopoietic cell transplantation with graft depleted of TCRalphabeta T cells and CD19 B cells. Library prep was done by PCR. The data were produced on an Illumina HiSeq 2500. To normalize quantification of the TCRbeta repertoire, the TCR libraries were built with molecular barcoding that relied on unique molecular identifiers. TCRdb took the public reads, trimmed them with fastp at Q25, ran MiXCR for clone calling and kept in-frame beta chains. Each entry merges the rows of one CDR3 protein and shows their most common DNA and genes. This sample has about a million distinct CDR3 sequences in its table, and 25% to 35% of those were observed once. The ten largest clones add up to around 30% of the sample.

The specimen comprised PBMCs, mostly from graft donor cells, sampled 360 days after TCRalphabeta/CD19-depleted stem cell transplant. These receptors were collected from a boy in the first two years of life who had a stem cell transplant for SCID, so the T cells may come from the graft donor.

This clonotype came up a few times. This rearrangement joins TRBV12-3 or TRBV12-4 to TRBJ2-5; tentatively, D is TRBD1 or TRBD2 (7 bases each). This CDR3 is built from 13 residues. The V gene lost 6 bases and the J gene lost 4 bases, with 12 bases spanning the gap. The CDR3 DNA reads as TGTGCCAGCAGGCAGGGGGGGTCAGAGACCCAGTACTTC. This codes for CASRQGGSETQYF.

The table lists this clonotype with a few counts. V gene TRBV13 combines with J gene TRBJ1-2; D remains ambiguous. This CDR3 spans 11 amino acids. The germline V gene encodes CDR1 PRHDT and CDR2 FYEKMQ (reference sequence). Between the trimmed V and J ends, which lost 8 bases and 5 bases, there was a span of 9 bases. Written as DNA, the CDR3 is TGTGCCAGCTCGGGCGCATATGGCTACACCTTC. Its translation is CASSGAYGYTF.

This clonotype has a handful of counts. The V call is TRBV12-3 or TRBV12-4, the J call TRBJ2-6; D gene unclear. Trimming cost V 6 bases and J 0 bases, with 9 bases left between them. This CDR3 has 15 amino acids. This CDR3 reads CASRDSSSGANVLTF. In DNA, the CDR3 is TGTGCCAGCAGAGACTCCAGCTCTGGGGCCAACGTCCTGACTTTC.

The chain carries TRBV12-3 or TRBV12-4 and TRBJ1-2; D perhaps matches TRBD1 (5 bases). The CDR3 has 13 residues. The germline V and J ends were trimmed by 7 bases and 8 bases, with 17 bases remaining between them. The CDR3 nucleotides read TGTGCCAGCACCGGAACAGGAAAAAAGGGCTACACCTTC. It codes for CASTGTGKKGYTF.

The chain recombines TRBV20-1 with TRBJ2-1, with TRBD2 matching over 9 bases. V dropped 1 base and J dropped 5; count of bases not matched to a gene: 12. Germline values: CDR1 DFQATT, CDR2 SNEGSKA (reference sequence). CDR3 length: 17 amino acids. This CDR3 is CSARGRRGGRGDNEQFF. CDR3 nucleotide sequence: TGCAGTGCTAGAGGACGGCGGGGGGGAAGGGGGGACAATGAGCAGTTCTTC.

This clonotype has a handful of counts. The chain uses TRBV5-1 and TRBJ2-3; D is undetermined. In germline, CDR1 is SGHRS, CDR2 YFSETQ. This CDR3 region has 14 residues. V shed 0 bases and J shed 2 bases, with 7 bases lying between them. CDR3 coding DNA: TGCGCCAGCAGCTTGGATGCAGTCACAGATACGCAGTATTTT. Amino acids: CASSLDAVTDTQYF. Variable domain in full (rest from reference TRBV5-1 and TRBJ2-3): KAGVTQTPRYLIKTRGQQVTLSCSPISGHRSVSWYQQTPGQGLQFLFEYFSETQRNKGNFPGRFSGRQFSNSRSEMNVSTLELGDSALYLCASSLDAVTDTQYFGPGTRLTVL.

This chain uses TRBV21-1 with TRBJ2-2; no check of the table's D call, TRBD2, against the DNA was made. TRBV21-1 has pseudogene status. This CDR3 spans 18 amino acids. This CDR3 reads CASSKSASGGPNTGELFF. Written as DNA, the CDR3 is TGTGCCAGCAGCAAATCGGCTAGCGGGGGCCCGAACACCGGGGAGCTGTTTTTT.

This clonotype was seen a handful of times. The chain employs TRBV12-3 or TRBV12-4 and TRBJ1-4; D gene unclear. V lost 3 bases, J lost 6 bases, and 11 bases lay in between. This CDR3 comprises 14 residues. The CDR3 DNA reads TGTGCCAGCAGTTTGATAGGGTTGGATGAAAAACTGTTTTTT. As protein: CASSLIGLDEKLFF.

The sample holds many counts of this clonotype. The CDR3 coding sequence is TGTGCCAGCAGCTTAAGAGGAGCCACCGGGGAGCTGTTTTTT. Encoded protein: CASSLRGATGELFF. V gene TRBV7-6 combines with J gene TRBJ2-2; D is uncertain. This CDR3 region has 14 residues. With 2 bases removed from V and 4 bases from J, the gap between germline ends came to 8 bases. Germline V lookup: CDR1 SGHVS, CDR2 FNYEAQ.

This chain connects TRBV5-6 to TRBJ2-4; D may be TRBD1 (5 bases). The CDR3 extends over 17 amino acids. V was cut by 0 bases and J by 0 bases, with 13 bases left in between. In germline, CDR1 is SGHDT, CDR2 YYEEEE. The CDR3 protein is CASSLETGPIAKNIQYF. DNA of the CDR3: TGTGCCAGCAGCTTGGAAACAGGACCCATAGCCAAAAACATTCAGTACTTC.

The V gene is TRBV11-2, the J gene TRBJ1-2; D call uncertain. V lost 1 base and J lost 2, with 11 bases in between. This CDR3 has 15 residues. Germline values: CDR1 SGHAT, CDR2 FQNNGV. The CDR3 loop reads CASSLVGPPNYGYTF. The CDR3 DNA sequence: TGTGCCAGCAGCTTAGTCGGTCCGCCGAACTATGGCTACACCTTC.

The rearrangement joins TRBV4-1 to TRBJ1-4, with 11 bases aligning to TRBD1. The length of the CDR3 is 15 residues. Trimming at V came to 5 bases and at J to 8 bases, leaving 7 bases not matched to a gene. Germline V CDR1 and CDR2: MGHRA, YSYEKL. The CDR3 DNA sequence: TGCGCCAGCAGCGGACAGGGGGCGATTGGGGAAAAACTGTTTTTT. Its protein is CASSGQGAIGEKLFF.

This clonotype was detected a few times. The V call is TRBV29-1, the J call TRBJ1-1; TRBD1 might be the D (5 bases). This CDR3 contains 13 residues. Trimming left V 6 bases short and J 5 bases short, with 16 bases between. Germline V lookup: CDR1 SQVTM, CDR2 ANQGSEA. CDR3 DNA: TGCAGCGTGGCGTGGGGGGAAGTAACTGAAGCTTTCTTT. Its translation: CSVAWGEVTEAFF.

This chain connects TRBV20-1 to TRBJ1-5; D call uncertain. Germline lookup yields CDR1 DFQATT and CDR2 SNEGSKA (reference sequence). V gave up 6 bases and J gave up 7 bases, with 13 bases separating them. The CDR3 totals 12 residues. CDR3 DNA sequence: TGCAGTGCAGGATCCTCCGCCCAGCCCCAGCATTTT. Its translation: CSAGSSAQPQHF.